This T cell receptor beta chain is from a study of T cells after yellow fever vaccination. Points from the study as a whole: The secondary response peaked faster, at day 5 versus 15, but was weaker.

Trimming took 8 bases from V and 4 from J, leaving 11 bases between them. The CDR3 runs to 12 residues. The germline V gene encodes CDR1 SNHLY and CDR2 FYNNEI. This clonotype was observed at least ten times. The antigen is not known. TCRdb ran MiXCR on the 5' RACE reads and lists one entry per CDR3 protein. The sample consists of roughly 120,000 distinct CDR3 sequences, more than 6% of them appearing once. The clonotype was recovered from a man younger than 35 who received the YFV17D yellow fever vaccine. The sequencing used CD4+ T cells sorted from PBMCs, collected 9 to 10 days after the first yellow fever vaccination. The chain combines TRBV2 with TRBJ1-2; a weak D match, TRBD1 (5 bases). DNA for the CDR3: TGTGCCAGCGGGGCACGTAGCTATGGCTACACCTTC. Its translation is CASGARSYGYTF.